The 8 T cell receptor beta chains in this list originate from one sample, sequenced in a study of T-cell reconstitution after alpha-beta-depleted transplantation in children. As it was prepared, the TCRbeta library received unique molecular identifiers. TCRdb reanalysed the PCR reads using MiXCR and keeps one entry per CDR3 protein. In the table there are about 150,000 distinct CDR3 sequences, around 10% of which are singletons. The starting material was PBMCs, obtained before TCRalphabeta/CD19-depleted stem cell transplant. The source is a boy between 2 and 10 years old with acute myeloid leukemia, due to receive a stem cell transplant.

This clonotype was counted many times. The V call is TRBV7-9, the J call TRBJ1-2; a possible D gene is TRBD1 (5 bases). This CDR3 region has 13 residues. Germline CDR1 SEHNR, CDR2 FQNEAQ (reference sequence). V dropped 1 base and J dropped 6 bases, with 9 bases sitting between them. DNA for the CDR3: TGTGCCAGCAGCTTAGACGCCAGGGATGGCTACACCTTC. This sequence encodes CASSLDARDGYTF.

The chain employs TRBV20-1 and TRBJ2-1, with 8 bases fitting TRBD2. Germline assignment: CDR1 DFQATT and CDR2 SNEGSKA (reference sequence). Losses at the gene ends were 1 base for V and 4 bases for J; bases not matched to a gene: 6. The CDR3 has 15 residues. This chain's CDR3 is CSARGLAGTYNEQFF. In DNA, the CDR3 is TGCAGTGCTAGAGGGCTAGCGGGTACTTACAATGAGCAGTTCTTC.

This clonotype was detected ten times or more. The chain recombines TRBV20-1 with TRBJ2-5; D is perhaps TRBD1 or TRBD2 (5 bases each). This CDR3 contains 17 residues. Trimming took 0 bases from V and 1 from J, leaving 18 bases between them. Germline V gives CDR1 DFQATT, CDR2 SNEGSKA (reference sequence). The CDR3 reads CSARDLAGRVAQETQYF. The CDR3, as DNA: TGCAGTGCTAGAGATCTTGCGGGCAGGGTGGCCCAAGAGACCCAGTACTTC.

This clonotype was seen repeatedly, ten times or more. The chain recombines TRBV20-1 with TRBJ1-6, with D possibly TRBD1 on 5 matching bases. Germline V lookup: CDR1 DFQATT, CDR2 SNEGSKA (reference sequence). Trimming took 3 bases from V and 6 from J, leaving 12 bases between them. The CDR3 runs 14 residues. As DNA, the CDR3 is TGCAGTGCTAGGGGCCAGGGAGGTAATTCACCCCTCCACTTT. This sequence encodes CSARGQGGNSPLHF.

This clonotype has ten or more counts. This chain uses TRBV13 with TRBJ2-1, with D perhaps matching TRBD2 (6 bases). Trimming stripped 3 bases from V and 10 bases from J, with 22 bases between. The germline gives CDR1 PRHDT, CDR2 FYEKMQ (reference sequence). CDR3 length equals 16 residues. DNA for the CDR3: TGTGCCAGCAGCTTTGTTAGGGAGACTAGGGAGCCGGAGCAGTTCTTC. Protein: CASSFVRETREPEQFF.

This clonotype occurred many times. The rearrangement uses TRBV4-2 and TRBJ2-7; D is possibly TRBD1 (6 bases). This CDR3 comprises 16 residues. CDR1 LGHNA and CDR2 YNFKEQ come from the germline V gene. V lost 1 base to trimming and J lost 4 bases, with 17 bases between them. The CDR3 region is CASSQAGQQIVYEQYF. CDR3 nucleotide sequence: TGTGCCAGCAGCCAAGCCGGACAGCAAATAGTTTACGAGCAGTACTTC.

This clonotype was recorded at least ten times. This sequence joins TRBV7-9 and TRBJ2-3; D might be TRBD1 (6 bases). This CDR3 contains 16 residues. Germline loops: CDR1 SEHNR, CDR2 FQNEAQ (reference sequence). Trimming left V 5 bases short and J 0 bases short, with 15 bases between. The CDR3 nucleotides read TGTGCCAGCAGCCGGGGACAATCAGTGAGCACAGATACGCAGTATTTT. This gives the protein CASSRGQSVSTDTQYF.

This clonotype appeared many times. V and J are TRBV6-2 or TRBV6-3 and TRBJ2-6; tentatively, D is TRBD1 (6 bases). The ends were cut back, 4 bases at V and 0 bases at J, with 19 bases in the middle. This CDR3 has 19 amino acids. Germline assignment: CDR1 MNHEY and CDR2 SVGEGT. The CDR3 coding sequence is TGTGCCAGCAGTTCTCACCGGGACATAGTATTCTCTGGGGCCAACGTCCTGACTTTC. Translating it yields CASSSHRDIVFSGANVLTF.